Included here is one TCR beta chain sequence, with context. CDR3 length equals 13 residues. Germline assignment: CDR1 GTSNPN and CDR2 SVGIG (reference sequence). V shed 2 bases, J shed 2 bases, and the junction held 2 bases outside the gene matches. Treatment described: randomized to nivolumab then ipilimumab (arm A) or the reverse (arm B). The sample comes from a study of sequential checkpoint blockade in melanoma. Assay used: immunoSEQ multiplex PCR; TCRdb lists only in-frame clones, some missing. The sample lists about 19,000 clones, over 60% seen once, with roughly 5% in the top ten. Sequencing used tumor tissue (inferred from file names), obtained from a patient given nivolumab and ipilimumab in sequence. This chain joins TRBV30 and TRBJ2-5, with 7 bases lining up with TRBD2. The TCR was taken from a human donor with melanoma. This CDR3 is CAWSRRGQETQYF. The CDR3 DNA reads TGTGCCTGGAGTAGGCGGGGGCAAGAGACCCAGTACTTC. The full variable domain, in which reference TRBV30 and TRBJ2-5 provide the parts outside the CDR3, is SQTIHQWPATLVQPVGSPLSLECTVEGTSNPNLYWYRQAAGRGLQLLFYSVGIGQISSEVPQNLSASRPQDRQFILSSKKLLLSDSGFYLCAWSRRGQETQYFGPGTRLLVL.